Below, 30 T cell receptor beta chains from the same sample are listed, as sequenced in a study of blood T cell dynamics during melanoma immunotherapy. The method was immunoSEQ multiplex PCR; TCRdb's version includes in-frame clones alone and lacks a portion of them. The sample has 15,000 to 20,000 clones; 94% are singletons. The time point denotes: week 3, after first cycle of checkpoint inhibitor. The sequenced sample was effector memory CD8+ T cells from blood, obtained from a patient treated with checkpoint blockade. Source of these receptors: a human donor with melanoma.

This clone is a singleton in its sample. V gene TRBV27 combines with J gene TRBJ1-5, with 8 bases matching TRBD1. V was clipped by 5 bases and J by 5 bases; unmatched bases: 5. Germline V gene data show CDR1 as MNHEY and CDR2 as SMNVEV (reference sequence). The CDR3 consists of 14 residues. The CDR3 region has the DNA TGTGCCAGCAGTCCGACAGGGGAGCATCAGCCCCAGCATTTT. It is translated as CASSPTGEHQPQHF.

The rearrangement uses TRBV10-3 and TRBJ2-1, with 11 bases that match TRBD1. Germline V gene lookup returns CDR1 ENHRY and CDR2 SYGVKD. This CDR3 is 17 amino acids long. V gave up 0 bases and J gave up 3 bases; unmatched junction bases: 4. Here the CDR3 reads CAISESGQGAVYNEQFF. In nucleotides, the CDR3 is TGTGCCATCAGTGAGTCCGGACAGGGGGCGGTCTACAATGAGCAGTTCTTC.

The chain is built from TRBV10-3 and TRBJ2-5; D perhaps matches TRBD2 (6 bases). The DNA end lines up better with TRBJ2-7; the J call may be wrong. The CDR3 consists of 11 residues. CDR1 and CDR2 from the germline V gene are ENHRY and SYGVKD. The CDR3 nucleotides are TGTGCCATCCTTAGCGGTTACGAGCAGTACTTC. Encoded protein: CAILSGYEQYF.

This sequence joins TRBV4-1 and TRBJ2-7; tentative D call: TRBD1 (5 bases). The CDR3 consists of 16 residues. V lost 1 base, J lost 0 bases, and 13 bases lay in between. The germline CDR1 and CDR2 sequences are MGHRA and YSYEKL. DNA for the CDR3: TGCGCCAGCAGCCAAGTGGACACCTCGAGCTCCTACGAGCAGTACTTC. As protein: CASSQVDTSSSYEQYF.

V gene TRBV7-9 combines with J gene TRBJ2-1; D is possibly TRBD1 (5 bases). Germline values: CDR1 SEHNR, CDR2 FQNEAQ (reference sequence). CDR3 length: 15 residues. Trimming took 6 bases from V and 4 from J, leaving 16 bases between them. CDR3 sequence reads: CASSPTGAGYNEQFF. DNA for the CDR3: TGTGCCAGCAGTCCAACTGGGGCAGGGTACAATGAGCAGTTCTTC.

In nucleotides, the CDR3 is TGTGCCAGCAGTGAACTTCTCAGGACAGATCACTATGGCTACACCTTC. Its protein product is CASSELLRTDHYGYTF. This chain connects TRBV6-1 to TRBJ1-2, with D maybe TRBD1 (6 bases). Deletions cut 2 bases from V and 3 bases from J, with 16 bases between. The CDR3 covers 16 residues. The V gene's germline CDR1 is MNHNS and CDR2 SASEGT.

This chain connects TRBV27 to TRBJ1-1; D is unclear. CDR1 is MNHEY, CDR2 SMNVEV, per germline (reference sequence). Trimming removed 5 bases at V and 1 base at J, with 8 bases between. This CDR3 comprises 13 residues. DNA for the CDR3: TGTGCCAGCAGTAGTGGCACGAACACTGAAGCTTTCTTT. This sequence encodes CASSSGTNTEAFF.

The rearrangement joins TRBV6-5 to TRBJ2-1; no definite D call. This CDR3 has 15 amino acids. Trimming shortened V by 0 bases and J by 8 bases, and 14 bases separated the two germline ends. CDR1 and CDR2 from the germline V gene are MNHEY and SVGAGI. The CDR3 loop is CASSYSWLGIYEQFF. For the CDR3, the DNA is TGTGCCAGCAGTTACTCCTGGCTAGGCATATATGAGCAGTTCTTC.

The table lists this clone with a count of one. The V and J genes are TRBV9 and TRBJ2-7, with 10 bases that match TRBD2. The junction had 1 base not matched to a gene; V was cut back by 1 base and J by 0 bases. The CDR3 contains 15 residues. The germline gives CDR1 SGDLS, CDR2 YYNGEE. The CDR3 region has the DNA TGTGCCAGCAGCGTAACTAGCGGGGCCTCCTACGAGCAGTACTTC. It encodes CASSVTSGASYEQYF.

This rearrangement joins TRBV2 to TRBJ2-2; 8 bases are a match to TRBD1. V shed 6 bases and J 5 bases; nucleotides not matched to a gene: 8. The CDR3 has 15 amino acids. From germline, CDR1 is SNHLY and CDR2 FYNNEI. The CDR3: CASSGTGGWTGELFF. CDR3 nucleotide sequence: TGTGCCAGCAGCGGTACAGGGGGTTGGACCGGGGAGCTGTTTTTT.

The chain carries TRBV11-2 and TRBJ2-1, with D unresolved. Germline-derived CDR1 and CDR2 are SGHAT and FQNNGV. With 5 bases removed from V and 0 bases from J, the gap between germline ends came to 8 bases. The CDR3 totals 14 residues. CDR3 loop: CASSLAYSYNEQFF. DNA for the CDR3: TGTGCCAGCAGCCTCGCCTACTCCTACAATGAGCAGTTCTTC.

The CDR3 bases are TGTGCCAGCAGCTTAGGGCCAGAGAGGAACACCGGGGAGCTGTTTTTT. The encoded protein is CASSLGPERNTGELFF. The rearrangement links TRBV7-6 to TRBJ2-2; D remains ambiguous. The CDR3 has 16 amino acids. The germline V and J ends were trimmed by 1 base and 1 base, with 10 bases remaining between them. Germline V gene sequence: CDR1 SGHVS, CDR2 FNYEAQ.

The chain has TRBV29-1 and TRBJ1-2; D is possibly TRBD1 (5 bases). Germline assignment: CDR1 SQVTM and CDR2 ANQGSEA. The CDR3 contains 9 residues. Between the trimmed V and J ends, which lost 3 bases and 10 bases, there was a span of 6 bases. The CDR3 loop reads CSVDRDYTF. For the CDR3, the DNA is TGCAGCGTTGACAGGGACTACACCTTC.

The chain has TRBV28 and TRBJ2-1; TRBD1 agrees at 7 bases. With 4 bases clipped from V and 2 bases from J, the junction kept 5 bases outside the gene matches. Looked up from germline, CDR1 is MDHEN and CDR2 is SYDVKM. The CDR3 length is 15 residues. The CDR3 bases are TGTGCCAGCAGTTCTAGGGGACAGACCTACAATGAGCAGTTCTTC. Protein product: CASSSRGQTYNEQFF. Combining the CDR3 with reference TRBV28 and TRBJ2-1 gives the whole variable domain DVKVTQSSRYLVKRTGEKVFLECVQDMDHENMFWYRQDPGLGLRLIYFSYDVKMKEKGDIPEGYSVSREKKERFSLILESASTNQTSMYLCASSSRGQTYNEQFFGPGTRLTVL.

The chain employs TRBV11-3 and TRBJ2-7; D possibly corresponds to TRBD2 (6 bases). With 3 bases removed from V and 3 bases from J, the gap between germline ends came to 12 bases. This CDR3 region has 14 residues. The germline V gene encodes CDR1 SGHNT and CDR2 YENEEA. Here the CDR3 reads CASSFSHGSYEQYF. CDR3 DNA: TGTGCCAGCAGCTTTTCCCACGGGAGCTACGAGCAGTACTTC.

This chain joins TRBV12-5 and TRBJ2-5, with TRBD1 identical over 9 bases. The V segment lost 4 bases and the J segment 5 bases; nucleotides outside the gene matches: 8. The CDR3 runs to 15 residues. Germline CDR1 and CDR2: LGHNT and FRNRAP. The CDR3 coding sequence is TGTGCTAGTGGTTCCACCGGGACAGGGCGGGAGACCCAGTACTTC. Residues: CASGSTGTGRETQYF. The variable domain in full, with the rest retrieved from reference TRBV12-5 and TRBJ2-5, is DARVTQTPRHKVTEMGQEVTMRCQPILGHNTVFWYRQTMMQGLELLAYFRNRAPLDDSGMPKDRFSAEMPDATLATLKIQPSEPRDSAVYFCASGSTGTGRETQYFGPGTRLLVL.

This chain joins TRBV5-4 and TRBJ1-1, with D uncertain. Trimming shortened V by 7 bases and J by 1 base, and 14 bases separated the two germline ends. Germline CDR1 is SGHNT and CDR2 is YYREEE (reference sequence). The CDR3 covers 14 residues. The CDR3, as DNA: TGTGCCAGCCGCCCCTCGGCCGGGAACACTGAAGCTTTCTTT. The encoded protein is CASRPSAGNTEAFF.

The DNA for the CDR3 is TGTGCCAGCAGTTTTTTAGATACGCAGTATTTT. Protein sequence: CASSFLDTQYF. This chain uses TRBV27 with TRBJ2-3; D is unresolved. Deletions cut 3 bases from V and 5 bases from J, with 3 bases between. This CDR3 spans 11 amino acids. Germline V gene data show CDR1 as MNHEY and CDR2 as SMNVEV (reference sequence).

This chain joins TRBV2 and TRBJ2-7; either TRBD1 or TRBD2 may supply D (5 bases each). The CDR3 spans 15 residues. Germline V gene lookup returns CDR1 SNHLY and CDR2 FYNNEI. Trimming left V 4 bases short and J 3 bases short, with 16 bases between. The CDR3 DNA sequence: TGTGCCAGCAGTGCCTTTGGGGGTGTAGGCTACGAGCAGTACTTC. It translates to CASSAFGGVGYEQYF.

The V gene is TRBV14, the J gene TRBJ2-5; D may be TRBD2 (6 bases). The CDR3 loop spans 15 amino acids. Trimming stripped 5 bases from V and 1 base from J, with 14 bases between. The germline CDR1 and CDR2 sequences are SGHDN and FVKESK. The CDR3: CASSFGWGLQETQYF. CDR3 in DNA: TGTGCCAGCAGCTTTGGATGGGGACTCCAAGAGACCCAGTACTTC.

The V call is TRBV13, the J call TRBJ2-1, with a tentative D call TRBD2 (6 bases). This CDR3 has 13 amino acids. Trimming removed 5 bases at V and 9 bases at J, with 14 bases between. CDR1 is PRHDT and CDR2 is FYEKMQ in the germline V gene (reference sequence). The CDR3 loop reads CASSPRLVGEQFF. In nucleotides, the CDR3 is TGTGCCAGCAGCCCACGACTAGTCGGTGAGCAGTTCTTC.

Comments on this clone: This CDR3 is also generated by other DNA sequences in the sample. This sequence joins TRBV5-1 and TRBJ2-7; D possibly matches TRBD1 or TRBD2 (5 bases each). V lost 0 bases and J 5 bases, leaving 9 bases between the germline ends. The CDR3 is made up of 13 amino acids. Germline loops: CDR1 SGHRS, CDR2 YFSETQ. In nucleotides, the CDR3 is TGCGCCAGCAGCTTGGGTGGGGGTGACGAGCAGTACTTC. Protein product: CASSLGGGDEQYF.

The rearrangement links TRBV10-2 to TRBJ2-7, with 7 bases matching TRBD1. Per germline, CDR1 WSHSY and CDR2 SAAADI. With V trimmed by 8 bases and J by 2 bases, 3 bases remained unmatched. This CDR3 spans 12 amino acids. The DNA of the CDR3 is TGCGCCAGCGGGACAGTAACCTACGAGCAGTACTTC. Translated, it gives CASGTVTYEQYF.

This chain connects TRBV18 to TRBJ2-7; 7 bases fit TRBD2. This CDR3 has 15 residues. V lost 0 bases, J lost 3 bases, and 5 bases stayed unmatched. Looked up from germline, CDR1 is KGHSH and CDR2 is LQKENI. CDR3 region: CASSPPGGSSYEQYF. The DNA of the CDR3 is TGTGCCAGCTCACCACCCGGCGGGAGTAGCTACGAGCAGTACTTC.

V is TRBV9 and J is TRBJ2-1; 8 bases fit TRBD2. Trimming removed 0 bases from V and 6 bases from J; junction bases left unmatched: 8. Germline CDR1 SGDLS, CDR2 YYNGEE. The CDR3 has 16 residues. CDR3 residues: CASSVGGAGATNEQFF. DNA for the CDR3: TGTGCCAGCAGCGTAGGGGGAGCGGGGGCCACCAATGAGCAGTTCTTC.

The rearrangement links TRBV27 to TRBJ1-5, with 7 bases identical to TRBD1. The CDR3 sequence is 15 residues long. Germline assignment: CDR1 MNHEY and CDR2 SMNVEV (reference sequence). Trimming cost V 5 bases and J 3 bases; bases outside gene matches: 7. The CDR3 protein is CASSRGQYSNQPQHF. In nucleotides, the CDR3 is TGTGCCAGCAGTAGGGGACAGTATTCCAATCAGCCCCAGCATTTT.

The V call is TRBV12-5, the J call TRBJ2-1; 9 bases fit TRBD2. Germline loops: CDR1 LGHNT, CDR2 FRNRAP. V gave up 1 base and J gave up 10 bases; unmatched junction bases: 8. The CDR3 has 15 amino acids. CDR3 residues: CASGLGTGLAGEQFF. The CDR3 DNA sequence: TGTGCTAGTGGTTTGGGGACGGGACTAGCTGGGGAGCAGTTCTTC.

The chain uses TRBV10-3 and TRBJ1-4; D remains ambiguous. The CDR3 is 12 residues long. Germline CDR1 is ENHRY and CDR2 is SYGVKD. Trimming left V 10 bases short and J 7 bases short, with 13 bases between. CDR3 in DNA: TGTGCCAGTGGGATCGATGGTGAAAAACTGTTTTTT. It translates to CASGIDGEKLFF.

This clone was recorded once. The gene calls are TRBV10-3 and TRBJ1-1; possibly TRBD1 for D (5 bases). The V and J ends lost 6 bases and 6 bases respectively, with 8 bases between them. This CDR3 has 11 residues. Germline V gene data show CDR1 as ENHRY and CDR2 as SYGVKD. CDR3 sequence (DNA): TGTGCCATCAGGCAGGGCCCTGAAGCTTTCTTT. It encodes CAIRQGPEAFF.

The chain recombines TRBV27 with TRBJ2-2; D call uncertain. Trimming cost V 6 bases and J 1 base, with 15 bases left between them. Germline loops: CDR1 MNHEY, CDR2 SMNVEV (reference sequence). This CDR3 is built from 16 residues. The CDR3 nucleotides are TGTGCCAGCAGCCTGTTTTTGGGTCTGAACACCGGGGAGCTGTTTTTT. This codes for CASSLFLGLNTGELFF.